This T cell receptor beta chain is drawn from a study of T cell responses to AZD1222 COVID-19 vaccine. Study-wide findings and caveats: Just 5 to 7 people given AZD1222 tested seropositive at baseline. It should be noted that donors were predominantly white British and more often female, and clonal diversity was possibly underestimated.

Germline loops: CDR1 ENHRY, CDR2 SYGVKD. The CDR3 contains 16 residues. The V gene end was trimmed by 3 bases and the J gene end by 6 bases; junction bases not matched to a gene: 10. Generated by immunoSEQ multiplex PCR, the TCRdb table keeps only in-frame clones and is missing some. Of 150,000 to 200,000 clones listed, 90% are singletons. This clone has just one count. Its matching antigen is unknown. This specimen consisted of peripheral blood, obtained 28 days after the second dose of the MenACWY control vaccine. The TCR sequence derives from an adult who received the MenACWY meningococcal vaccine as a control. V is TRBV10-3 and J is TRBJ2-3; 9 nucleotides agree with TRBD2. The CDR3 region has the DNA TGTGCCATCAGTGACCCCCGCGGGAGGGCCGGGGATACGCAGTATTTT. It is translated as CAISDPRGRAGDTQYF.